This T cell receptor (beta chain) was sequenced during a study of blood T cells in healthy people across ages. This clonotype was seen a few times. For the second PCR, which ran for about 6 to 11 cycles, a sample-barcoded 5' primer and a J-beta primer mix were used. MiXCR, run by TCRdb on the 5' RACE reads, gives a single entry per CDR3 protein. The sample shows nearly 1 million distinct CDR3 sequences, roughly half of them seen only once. The CDR3 consists of 18 residues. Germline CDR1 reads DFQATT; CDR2 reads SNEGSKA (reference sequence). V shed 0 bases and J 2 bases; nucleotides not matched to a gene: 11.

The sequence derives from a woman aged 55-70 years in good health. The gene calls are TRBV20-1 and TRBJ2-1; TRBD2 agrees at 9 bases. Sequenced: blood. The CDR3 region is CSARDRTRASGTYNEQFF. DNA for the CDR3: TGCAGTGCTAGAGATAGAACTCGGGCTAGCGGGACCTACAATGAGCAGTTCTTC.